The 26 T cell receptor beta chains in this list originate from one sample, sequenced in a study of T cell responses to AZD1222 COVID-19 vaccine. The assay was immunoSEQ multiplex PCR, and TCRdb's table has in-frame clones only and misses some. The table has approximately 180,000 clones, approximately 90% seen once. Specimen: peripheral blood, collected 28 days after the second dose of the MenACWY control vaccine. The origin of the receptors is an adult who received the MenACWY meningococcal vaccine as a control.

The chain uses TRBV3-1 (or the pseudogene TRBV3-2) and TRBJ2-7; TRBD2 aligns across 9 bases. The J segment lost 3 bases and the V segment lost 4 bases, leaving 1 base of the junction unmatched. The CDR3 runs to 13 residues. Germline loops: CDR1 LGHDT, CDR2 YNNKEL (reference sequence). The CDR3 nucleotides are TGTGCCAGCAGCCTGACTAGCGGCTACGAGCAGTACTTC. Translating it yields CASSLTSGYEQYF.

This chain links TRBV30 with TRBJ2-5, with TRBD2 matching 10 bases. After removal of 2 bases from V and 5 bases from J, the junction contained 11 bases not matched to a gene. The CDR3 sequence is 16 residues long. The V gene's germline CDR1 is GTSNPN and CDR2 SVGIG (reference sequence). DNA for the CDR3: TGTGCCTGGAGTTCCGGCCTAGCGGGAGCGGGGGAGACCCAGTACTTC. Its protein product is CAWSSGLAGAGETQYF.

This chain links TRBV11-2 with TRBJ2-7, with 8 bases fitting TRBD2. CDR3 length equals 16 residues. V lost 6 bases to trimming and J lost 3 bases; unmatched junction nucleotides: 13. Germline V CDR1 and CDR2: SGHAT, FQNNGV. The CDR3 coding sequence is TGTGCCAGCAGTCCGTCCACCGGGACTAGACACTACGAGCAGTACTTC. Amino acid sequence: CASSPSTGTRHYEQYF.

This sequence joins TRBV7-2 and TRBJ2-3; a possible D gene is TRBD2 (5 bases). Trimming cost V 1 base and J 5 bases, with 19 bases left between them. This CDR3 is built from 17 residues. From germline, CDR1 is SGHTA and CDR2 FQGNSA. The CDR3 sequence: CASSLEDYPGSGDTQYF. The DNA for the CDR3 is TGTGCCAGCAGCTTAGAAGACTACCCGGGTTCGGGAGATACGCAGTATTTT.

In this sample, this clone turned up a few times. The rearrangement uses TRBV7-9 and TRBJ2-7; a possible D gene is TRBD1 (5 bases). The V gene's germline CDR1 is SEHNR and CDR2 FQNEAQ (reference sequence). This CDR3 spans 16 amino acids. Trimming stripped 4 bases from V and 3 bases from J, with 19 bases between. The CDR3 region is CASSSQWTRASYEQYF. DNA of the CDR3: TGTGCCAGCAGCTCCCAATGGACACGAGCGAGCTACGAGCAGTACTTC.

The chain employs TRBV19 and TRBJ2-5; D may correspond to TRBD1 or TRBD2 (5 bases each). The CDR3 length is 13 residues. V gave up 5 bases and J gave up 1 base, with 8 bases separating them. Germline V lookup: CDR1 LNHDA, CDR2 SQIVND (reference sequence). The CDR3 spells CASSWGIQETQYF. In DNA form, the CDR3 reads TGTGCCAGTAGTTGGGGGATCCAAGAGACCCAGTACTTC.

The CDR3 coding sequence is TGCGCCAGCAGCCCCGGACCGGAGGACATTCAGTACTTC. It encodes CASSPGPEDIQYF. The chain is built from TRBV5-1 and TRBJ2-4; D possibly corresponds to TRBD2 (5 bases). Germline loops: CDR1 SGHRS, CDR2 YFSETQ. The CDR3 loop spans 13 amino acids. V lost 4 bases and J 8 bases, leaving 13 bases between the germline ends.

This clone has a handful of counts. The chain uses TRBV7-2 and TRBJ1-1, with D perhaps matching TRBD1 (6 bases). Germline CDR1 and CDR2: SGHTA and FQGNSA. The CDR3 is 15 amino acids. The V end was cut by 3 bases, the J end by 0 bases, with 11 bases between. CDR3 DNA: TGTGCCAGCAGCTTGGGGGGGCGGATGAACACTGAAGCTTTCTTT. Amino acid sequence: CASSLGGRMNTEAFF.

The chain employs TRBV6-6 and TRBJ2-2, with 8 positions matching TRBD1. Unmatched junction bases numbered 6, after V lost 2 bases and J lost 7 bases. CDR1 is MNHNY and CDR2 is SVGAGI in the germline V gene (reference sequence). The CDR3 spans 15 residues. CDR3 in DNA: TGTGCCAGCAGTTACGCACAGGGGGTCTTCGGGGAGCTGTTTTTT. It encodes CASSYAQGVFGELFF.

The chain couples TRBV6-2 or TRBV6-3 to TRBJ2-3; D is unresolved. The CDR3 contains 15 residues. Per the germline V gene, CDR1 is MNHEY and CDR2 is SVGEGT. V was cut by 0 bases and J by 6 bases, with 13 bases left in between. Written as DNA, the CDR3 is TGTGCCAGCAGTTACTCGGGGATCTCGGCGGATACGCAGTATTTT. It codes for CASSYSGISADTQYF.

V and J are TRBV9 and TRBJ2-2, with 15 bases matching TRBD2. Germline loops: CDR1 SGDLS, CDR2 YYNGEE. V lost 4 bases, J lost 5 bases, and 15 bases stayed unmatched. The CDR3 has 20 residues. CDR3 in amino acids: CASSRLLWTSGRADTGELFF. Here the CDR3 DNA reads TGTGCCAGCAGCCGCCTCCTTTGGACTAGCGGGAGGGCCGATACCGGGGAGCTGTTTTTT.

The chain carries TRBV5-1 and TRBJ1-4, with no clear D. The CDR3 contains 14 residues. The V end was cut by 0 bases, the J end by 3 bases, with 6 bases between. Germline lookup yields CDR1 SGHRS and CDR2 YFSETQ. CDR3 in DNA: TGCGCCAGCAGCTTGGGTAGGCCTAATGAAAAACTGTTTTTT. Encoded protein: CASSLGRPNEKLFF. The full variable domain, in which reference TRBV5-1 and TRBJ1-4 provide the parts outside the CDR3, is KAGVTQTPRYLIKTRGQQVTLSCSPISGHRSVSWYQQTPGQGLQFLFEYFSETQRNKGNFPGRFSGRQFSNSRSEMNVSTLELGDSALYLCASSLGRPNEKLFFGSGTQLSVL.

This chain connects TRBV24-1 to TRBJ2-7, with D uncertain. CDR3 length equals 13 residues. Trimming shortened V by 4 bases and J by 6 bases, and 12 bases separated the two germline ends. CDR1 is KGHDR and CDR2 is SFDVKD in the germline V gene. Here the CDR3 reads CATSEGMSGEQYF. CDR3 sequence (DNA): TGTGCCACCAGTGAGGGAATGTCTGGCGAGCAGTACTTC.

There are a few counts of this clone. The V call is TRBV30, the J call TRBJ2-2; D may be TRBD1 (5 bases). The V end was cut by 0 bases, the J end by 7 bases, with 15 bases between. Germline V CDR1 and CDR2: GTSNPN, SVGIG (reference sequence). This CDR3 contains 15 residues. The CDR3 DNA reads TGTGCCTGGAGTGTACGGACAAATGGGTACGGGGAGCTGTTTTTT. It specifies CAWSVRTNGYGELFF.

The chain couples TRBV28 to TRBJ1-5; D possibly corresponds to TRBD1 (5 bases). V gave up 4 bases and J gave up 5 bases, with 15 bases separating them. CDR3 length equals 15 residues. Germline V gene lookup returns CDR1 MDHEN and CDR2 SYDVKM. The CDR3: CASSSGTLGHQPQHF. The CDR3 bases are TGTGCCAGCAGTTCCGGGACCCTGGGTCATCAGCCCCAGCATTTT.

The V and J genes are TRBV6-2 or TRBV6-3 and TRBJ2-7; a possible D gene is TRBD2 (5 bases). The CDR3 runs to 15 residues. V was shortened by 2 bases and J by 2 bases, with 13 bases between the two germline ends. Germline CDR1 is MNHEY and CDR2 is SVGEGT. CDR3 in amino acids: CASSYGPGTAYEQYF. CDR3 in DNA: TGTGCCAGCAGTTACGGCCCGGGAACCGCCTACGAGCAGTACTTC.

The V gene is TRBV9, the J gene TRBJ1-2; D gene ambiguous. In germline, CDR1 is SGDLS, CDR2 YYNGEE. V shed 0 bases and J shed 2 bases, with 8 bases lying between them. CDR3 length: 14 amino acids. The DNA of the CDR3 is TGTGCCAGCAGCGTAGGAGGCAGAAACTATGGCTACACCTTC. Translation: CASSVGGRNYGYTF.

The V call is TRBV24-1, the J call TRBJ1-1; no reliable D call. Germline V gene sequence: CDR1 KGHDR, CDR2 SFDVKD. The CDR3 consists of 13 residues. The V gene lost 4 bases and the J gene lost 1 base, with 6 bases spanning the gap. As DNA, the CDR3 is TGTGCCACCAGTGACCCCCCGAACACTGAAGCTTTCTTT. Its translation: CATSDPPNTEAFF.

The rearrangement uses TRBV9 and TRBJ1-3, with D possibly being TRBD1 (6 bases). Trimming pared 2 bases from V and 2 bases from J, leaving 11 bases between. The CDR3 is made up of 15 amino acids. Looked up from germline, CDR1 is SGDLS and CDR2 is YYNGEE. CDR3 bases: TGTGCCAGCAGCGTCCTTTCAGGGGCTGGAAACACCATATATTTT. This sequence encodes CASSVLSGAGNTIYF.

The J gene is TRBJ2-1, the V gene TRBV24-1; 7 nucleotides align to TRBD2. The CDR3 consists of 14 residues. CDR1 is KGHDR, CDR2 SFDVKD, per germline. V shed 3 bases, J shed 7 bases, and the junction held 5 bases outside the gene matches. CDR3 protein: CATSDTTSANEQFF. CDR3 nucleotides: TGTGCCACCAGTGATACAACTAGCGCAAATGAGCAGTTCTTC.

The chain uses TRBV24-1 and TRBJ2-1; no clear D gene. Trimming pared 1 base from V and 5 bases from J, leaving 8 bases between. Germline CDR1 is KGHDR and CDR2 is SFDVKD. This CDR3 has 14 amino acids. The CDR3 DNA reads TGTGCCACCAGTGATTTATCCCCTCACAATGAGCAGTTCTTC. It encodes CATSDLSPHNEQFF.

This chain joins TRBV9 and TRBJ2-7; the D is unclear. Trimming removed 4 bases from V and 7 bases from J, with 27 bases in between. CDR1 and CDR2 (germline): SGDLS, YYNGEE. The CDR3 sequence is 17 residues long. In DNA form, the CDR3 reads TGTGCCAGCAGCAATCATCGGTGGAATAGCCATATGGGTGAGCAGTACTTC. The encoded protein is CASSNHRWNSHMGEQYF.

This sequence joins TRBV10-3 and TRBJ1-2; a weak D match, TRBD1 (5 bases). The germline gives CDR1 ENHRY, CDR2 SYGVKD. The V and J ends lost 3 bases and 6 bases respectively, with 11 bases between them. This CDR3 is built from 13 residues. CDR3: CAISDLGGNGYTF. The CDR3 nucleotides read TGTGCCATCAGTGATCTGGGGGGAAATGGCTACACCTTC.

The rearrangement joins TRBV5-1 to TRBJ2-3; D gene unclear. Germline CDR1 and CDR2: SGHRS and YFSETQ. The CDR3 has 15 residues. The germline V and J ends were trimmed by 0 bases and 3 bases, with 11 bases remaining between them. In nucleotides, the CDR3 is TGCGCCAGCAGCTTGGAGCATGGTGGAACAGATACGCAGTATTTT. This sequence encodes CASSLEHGGTDTQYF. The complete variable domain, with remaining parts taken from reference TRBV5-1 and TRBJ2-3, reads KAGVTQTPRYLIKTRGQQVTLSCSPISGHRSVSWYQQTPGQGLQFLFEYFSETQRNKGNFPGRFSGRQFSNSRSEMNVSTLELGDSALYLCASSLEHGGTDTQYFGPGTRLTVL.

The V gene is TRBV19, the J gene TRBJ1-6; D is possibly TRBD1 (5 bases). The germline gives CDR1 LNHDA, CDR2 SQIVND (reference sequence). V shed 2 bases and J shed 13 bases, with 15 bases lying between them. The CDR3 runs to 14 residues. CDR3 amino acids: CASSILPGGSPLHF. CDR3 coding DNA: TGTGCCAGTAGTATACTTCCCGGGGGGTCGCCCCTCCACTTT.

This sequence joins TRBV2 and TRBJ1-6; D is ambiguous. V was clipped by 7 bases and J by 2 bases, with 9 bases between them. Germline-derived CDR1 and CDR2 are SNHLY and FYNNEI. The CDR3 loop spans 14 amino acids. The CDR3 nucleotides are TGTGCCAGCAAAGCACGGGCCTATAATTCACCCCTCCACTTT. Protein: CASKARAYNSPLHF. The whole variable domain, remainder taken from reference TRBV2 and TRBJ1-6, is EPEVTQTPSHQVTQMGQEVILRCVPISNHLYFYWYRQILGQKVEFLVSFYNNEISEKSEIFDDQFSVERPDGSNFTLKIRSTKLEDSAMYFCASKARAYNSPLHFGNGTRLTVT.